The 10 T cell receptor beta chains listed next were all sequenced from one sample in a study of cytomegalovirus exposure and HLA in healthy donors. The PCR contained 60 Vbeta and 13 Jbeta primers. Here immunoSEQ multiplex PCR was the method, and the copy in TCRdb shows in-frame clones only, minus some. This table holds some 130,000 clones, about 68% found once. The source material was PBMCs. The origin of the receptors is a human donor in good health.

This clone has a handful of counts. The CDR3 protein is CASSLIARGYGYTF. For the CDR3, the DNA is TGTGCCAGCAGCTTAATTGCCAGGGGCTATGGCTACACCTTC. The chain has TRBV11-2 and TRBJ1-2; tentatively, D is TRBD1 (6 bases). The CDR3 runs to 14 residues. The V end lost 2 bases, the J end lost 4 bases, and 11 bases lay between the germline ends. Germline V CDR1 and CDR2: SGHAT, FQNNGV.

The CDR3 region is CATSRDPDSSYEQYF. The CDR3 bases are TGTGCCACCAGCAGAGATCCGGACAGCTCCTACGAGCAGTACTTC. V and J are TRBV15 and TRBJ2-7, with D maybe TRBD1 (6 bases). V gave up 0 bases and J gave up 0 bases, with 9 bases separating them. CDR3 length: 15 amino acids. Germline V gives CDR1 LNHNV, CDR2 YYDKDF (reference sequence).

The V and J genes are TRBV11-3 and TRBJ2-3; TRBD2 aligns across 8 bases. The CDR3 is made up of 15 amino acids. CDR1 is SGHNT, CDR2 YENEEA, per germline. V shed 1 base, J shed 3 bases, and the junction held 3 bases outside the gene matches. The CDR3 is CASSLVASGTDTQYF. DNA for the CDR3: TGTGCCAGCAGCTTAGTGGCTAGCGGGACAGATACGCAGTATTTT.

The CDR3 sequence is CASSLQGARTEAFF. The DNA for the CDR3 is TGTGCCAGCAGTTTACAGGGAGCTCGCACTGAAGCTTTCTTT. The chain employs TRBV2 and TRBJ1-1; a weak D match, TRBD1 (6 bases). The germline V and J ends were trimmed by 5 bases and 4 bases, with 14 bases remaining between them. Looked up from germline, CDR1 is SNHLY and CDR2 is FYNNEI. The CDR3 spans 14 residues.

This sequence joins TRBV13 and TRBJ2-2; 10 bases align to TRBD2. Trimming removed 5 bases from V and 4 bases from J; junction bases left unmatched: 7. Germline V gives CDR1 PRHDT, CDR2 FYEKMQ (reference sequence). This CDR3 region has 16 residues. CDR3 in DNA: TGTGCCAGCAGCAGACAGCGGGAGGGCCCCACCGGGGAGCTGTTTTTT. Residues: CASSRQREGPTGELFF.

This clone was seen more than once but under ten times. The V gene is TRBV28, the J gene TRBJ2-3; no definite D call. CDR1 and CDR2 from the germline V gene are MDHEN and SYDVKM. The CDR3 consists of 14 residues. With 2 bases removed from V and 1 base from J, the gap between germline ends came to 7 bases. DNA of the CDR3: TGTGCCAGCAGTTTACCCTCTGGCACAGATACGCAGTATTTT. Encoded protein: CASSLPSGTDTQYF.

The chain recombines TRBV5-1 with TRBJ2-3, with TRBD1 matching 9 bases. Losses at the gene ends were 4 bases for V and 3 bases for J; bases not matched to a gene: 6. CDR3 length equals 15 residues. CDR1 SGHRS and CDR2 YFSETQ come from the germline V gene. The CDR3 here is CASSTGGKVTDTQYF. The CDR3 region has the DNA TGCGCCAGCAGCACAGGGGGCAAGGTAACAGATACGCAGTATTTT.

This chain uses TRBV9 with TRBJ2-2; D is perhaps TRBD1 (6 bases). The CDR3 is 16 amino acids. Trimming removed 2 bases at V and 2 bases at J, with 13 bases between. From germline, CDR1 is SGDLS and CDR2 YYNGEE. CDR3 protein: CASSVSGTPNTGELFF. CDR3 DNA sequence: TGTGCCAGCAGCGTCTCCGGGACACCAAACACCGGGGAGCTGTTTTTT.

This chain joins TRBV9 and TRBJ2-1, with TRBD2 as a possible D gene (5 bases). The CDR3 has 14 residues. Trimming took 9 bases from V and 0 from J, leaving 13 bases between them. CDR1 and CDR2 from the germline V gene are SGDLS and YYNGEE. Written as DNA, the CDR3 is TGTGCCACGAGGGCGGTCAGCTCCTACAATGAGCAGTTCTTC. This sequence encodes CATRAVSSYNEQFF.

The chain couples TRBV6-5 to TRBJ1-1; tentative D call: TRBD1 (5 bases). Trimming removed 6 bases from V and 3 bases from J, with 14 bases in between. The CDR3 spans 14 residues. The germline V gene has CDR1 MNHEY and CDR2 SVGAGI. CDR3 amino acids: CASRAEGSYTEAFF. The DNA of the CDR3 is TGTGCCAGCAGAGCGGAGGGGTCGTACACTGAAGCTTTCTTT.